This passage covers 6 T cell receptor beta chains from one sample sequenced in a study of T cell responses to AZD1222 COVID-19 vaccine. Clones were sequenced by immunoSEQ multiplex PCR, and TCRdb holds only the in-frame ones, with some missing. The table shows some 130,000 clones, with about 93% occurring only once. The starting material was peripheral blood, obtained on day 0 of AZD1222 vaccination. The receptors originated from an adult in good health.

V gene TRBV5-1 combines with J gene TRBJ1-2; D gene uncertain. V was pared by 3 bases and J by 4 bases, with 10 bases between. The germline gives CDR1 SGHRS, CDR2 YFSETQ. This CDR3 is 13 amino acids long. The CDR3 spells CASSSSVGYGYTF. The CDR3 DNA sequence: TGCGCCAGCAGCTCCAGTGTAGGCTATGGCTACACCTTC.

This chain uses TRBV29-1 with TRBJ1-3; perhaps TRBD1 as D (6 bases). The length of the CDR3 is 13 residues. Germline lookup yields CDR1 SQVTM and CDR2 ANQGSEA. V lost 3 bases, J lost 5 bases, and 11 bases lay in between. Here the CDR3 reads CSVETGTRNTIYF. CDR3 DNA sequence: TGCAGCGTTGAGACCGGGACACGAAACACCATATATTTT.

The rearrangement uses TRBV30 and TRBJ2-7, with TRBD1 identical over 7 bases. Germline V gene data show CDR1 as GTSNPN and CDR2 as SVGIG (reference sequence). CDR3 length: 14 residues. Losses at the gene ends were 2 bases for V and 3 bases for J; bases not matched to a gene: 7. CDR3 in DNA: TGTGCCTGGAGTACGACAGGGAACCTCTACGAGCAGTACTTC. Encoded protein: CAWSTTGNLYEQYF.

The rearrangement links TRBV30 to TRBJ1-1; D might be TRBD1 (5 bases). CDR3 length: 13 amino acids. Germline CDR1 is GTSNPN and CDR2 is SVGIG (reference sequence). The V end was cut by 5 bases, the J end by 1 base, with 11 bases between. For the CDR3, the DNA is TGTGCCTGGGGTAGACAGAGGAACACTGAAGCTTTCTTT. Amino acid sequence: CAWGRQRNTEAFF.

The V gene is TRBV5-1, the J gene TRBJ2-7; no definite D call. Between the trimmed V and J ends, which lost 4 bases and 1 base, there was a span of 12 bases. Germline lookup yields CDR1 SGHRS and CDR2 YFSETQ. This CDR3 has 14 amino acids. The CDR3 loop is CASSNRNPSYEQYF. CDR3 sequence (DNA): TGCGCCAGCAGCAACCGGAACCCTTCCTACGAGCAGTACTTC. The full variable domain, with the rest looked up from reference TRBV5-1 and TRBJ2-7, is KAGVTQTPRYLIKTRGQQVTLSCSPISGHRSVSWYQQTPGQGLQFLFEYFSETQRNKGNFPGRFSGRQFSNSRSEMNVSTLELGDSALYLCASSNRNPSYEQYFGPGTRLTVT.

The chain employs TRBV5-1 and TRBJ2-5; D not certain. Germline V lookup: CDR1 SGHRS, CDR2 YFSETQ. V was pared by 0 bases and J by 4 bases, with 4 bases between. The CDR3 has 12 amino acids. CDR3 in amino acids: CASSLGSETQYF. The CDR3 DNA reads TGCGCCAGCAGCTTGGGGTCAGAGACCCAGTACTTC.